This T cell receptor beta chain was captured by sequencing in a study of shared clonotypes between healthy human individuals. Study-level results: Donor scarcity curtailed the genetic and exposure-history diversity represented herein.

In the original analysis: There were no quality scores in the junction-only immunoSEQ sequences, so filtering differed. TCRdb keeps only in-frame clones here, not all; method: immunoSEQ multiplex PCR. V, J and clone size reflect that table, while D and trimming were determined from the DNA. Found here are over a million clones, approximately 80% of them singletons; the top ten hold more than 0.55%. This clone appeared once. The antigen is not known. The sequenced material came from memory CD4+ T cells from PBMCs. Subset of the sample: CD45RA-negative fraction. The receptor was isolated from a man aged 18-30 years in good health. Some clones in this sample may be carry-over from other donors' samples.

CDR3 sequence (DNA): TGTGCCAGCAGTGAATTCGGGGGGCGCCGCTATGAGCAGTTCTTC. Translating gives CASSEFGGRRYEQFF. The chain uses TRBV6-1 and TRBJ2-1, with D maybe TRBD2 (7 bases). This CDR3 has 15 residues. Germline values: CDR1 MNHNS, CDR2 SASEGT. V lost 2 bases and J 8 bases, leaving 16 bases between the germline ends.